This TCR beta chain derives from a study of shared clonotypes between healthy human individuals. This clone has a single count. Its antigen is still unknown. The ends were cut back, 6 bases at V and 2 bases at J, with 8 bases in the middle. The CDR3 is made up of 12 amino acids. CDR1 is MNHEY and CDR2 is SVGAGI in the germline V gene. Authors' processing steps: There were no quality scores in the junction-only immunoSEQ sequences, so filtering differed. Sequencing was performed with immunoSEQ multiplex PCR; in TCRdb, only in-frame clones are kept and a portion is missing. The V and J calls and the clone size are those of that table, but D and trimming were determined from the DNA. The sample contains 2.3 million or so clones, 80% to 95% of which appear only once. Study-wide findings and caveats: Compared with memory subsets, naive subsets generally had larger estimated richness.

The gene calls are TRBV6-5 and TRBJ2-7; D ambiguous. The TCR sequence derives from a man between 18 and 29 years old in good health. Some clones in this sample may be carry-over from other donors' samples. Sequencing input: naive CD4+ T cells from PBMCs. Subset noted: CD45RA+ positively selected. The CDR3 DNA follows: TGTGCCAGCAGGACGCTAGCCTACGAGCAGTACTTC. Translating it yields CASRTLAYEQYF.